This T cell receptor (beta chain) came from a study of CD8+ T cells in alopecia areata. Study overall: Patients in the study were on tofacitinib for 6 to 18 months, then off it for 6 months. Findings and caveats of the study: One nonresponder leaves baseline CD8+ expansion's link to response uncertain. The study found tofacitinib significantly decreased scalp clonality and expanded CD8+ clones among the top 100.

J was trimmed by 0 bases and V by 7 bases; bases with no gene match: 9. This CDR3 region has 15 residues. The germline gives CDR1 SNHLY, CDR2 FYNNEI. Following extraction, RNA underwent reverse transcription to cDNA, which served as the sequencing template. Clones were sequenced by immunoSEQ multiplex PCR, and TCRdb holds only the in-frame ones, with some missing. The sample contains 120,000 to 150,000 clones, about 85% of which appear only once. Regarding treatment: oral pan-JAK inhibitor, 5-10 mg twice daily. Researchers gathered lesional scalp punch biopsies and peripheral blood from patients with alopecia areata. Turning to this clone: The antigen remains undetermined.

This chain links TRBV2 with TRBJ2-7, with TRBD1 identical over 7 bases. Here the sequenced sample was CD8+ T cells sorted from blood, taken at week 4, from a patient treated with tofacitinib. The clonotype originates from a human donor with alopecia areata. CDR3: CASTTLGDSSYEQYF. The CDR3 coding sequence is TGTGCCAGCACCACTCTCGGGGACAGCTCCTACGAGCAGTACTTC.